One sample yielded the 4 T cell receptor beta chains listed below, sequenced in a study of cytomegalovirus exposure and HLA in healthy donors. Both 60 Vbeta primers and 13 Jbeta primers went into the PCR. Libraries were prepared by immunoSEQ multiplex PCR; TCRdb keeps only in-frame clonotypes and omits some of them. The data contain some 130,000 clones, 60% to 85% of them singletons. The sample consisted of PBMCs. All receptors derive from a woman between 25 and 40 years old in good health and CMV-seropositive.

The chain links TRBV4-3 to TRBJ2-6; 14 bases are shared with TRBD2. CDR1 is LGHNA and CDR2 is YSLEER in the germline V gene. V dropped 2 bases and J dropped 0; count of bases not matched to a gene: 6. CDR3 length equals 20 residues. CDR3 region: CASSQLWGLAGASGANVLTF. The CDR3 coding sequence is TGCGCCAGCAGCCAACTGTGGGGACTAGCGGGGGCCTCTGGGGCCAACGTCCTGACTTTC.

The chain links TRBV6-6 to TRBJ1-2; 7 bases align to TRBD1. V lost 6 bases, J lost 6 bases, and 10 bases stayed unmatched. Germline lookup yields CDR1 MNHNY and CDR2 SVGAGI (reference sequence). The CDR3 length is 14 residues. CDR3 region: CASSQTQGLDGYTF. The DNA for the CDR3 is TGTGCCAGCAGCCAAACACAGGGGTTGGATGGCTACACCTTC.

The V and J genes are TRBV4-3 and TRBJ1-2; 7 bases are shared with TRBD1. V lost 2 bases, J lost 1 base, and 7 bases stayed unmatched. Per germline, CDR1 LGHNA and CDR2 YSLEER. The CDR3 has 16 residues. This CDR3 is CASSQKGGDSNYGYTF. The CDR3 nucleotides read TGCGCCAGCAGCCAAAAAGGGGGCGACAGTAACTATGGCTACACCTTC.

J is TRBJ1-1 and V is TRBV7-6; tentative D call: TRBD1 (6 bases). The germline gives CDR1 SGHVS, CDR2 FNYEAQ. The V end lost 6 bases, the J end lost 6 bases, and 17 bases lay between the germline ends. The CDR3 consists of 14 residues. The CDR3 reads CASRGGGLGAEAFF. The CDR3 DNA is TGTGCCAGCAGAGGCGGGGGCCTCGGGGCTGAAGCTTTCTTT.